Listed here is a single TCR beta chain. With 4 bases removed from V and 5 bases from J, the gap between germline ends came to 14 bases. The CDR3 runs 15 residues. cDNA came from roughly 0.53 to 1 ug RNA primed by random hexamers. A multiplex approach, immunoSEQ multiplex PCR, amplified TCR beta CDR3 across 54 Vbeta and 13 Jbeta. Each CDR3 protein gets one entry after TCRdb re-called the immunoSEQ multiplex PCR reads with MiXCR. Of 150,000 or so distinct CDR3 sequences listed, about 96% are singletons. CD8+ and CD4+ T cells from blood underwent TCR beta sequencing, which was carried out in a high-throughput format. TEMRA cells were FACS-enriched, while CD8+ and CD4+ T cells were negatively isolated. These data originate in a study of CD8 T cells in Susac syndrome. In the study overall: Sequencing included Susac syndrome patients, six of them with active disease and roughly 8 in remission.

The chain has TRBV12-3 or TRBV12-4 and TRBJ2-2, with TRBD2 as a possible D gene (6 bases). Sequencing was carried out using CD4+ T cells from PBMCs. The sequence was obtained from a human donor with Susac syndrome. The CDR3 coding sequence is TGTGCCAGCAGTTCCCGGACTATAGGGACCGGGGAGCTGTTTTTT. Residues: CASSSRTIGTGELFF.